Given below is one TCR beta chain in context. The V and J ends lost 5 bases and 6 bases respectively, with 11 bases between them. The CDR3 totals 13 residues. Germline V CDR1 and CDR2: MNHEY, SMNVEV (reference sequence). The source of the sample is a study of technical replicates of blood from a few donors. TCRdb's table, derived via immunoSEQ multiplex PCR, lists solely in-frame clones and lacks some. In the table there are 79,000 or so clones, 96% of which are singletons. The sequencing sample was made of T cells isolated from PBMCs. The chain combines TRBV27 with TRBJ1-5; D is possibly TRBD1 (5 bases). The receptor was derived from a human donor in good health. This CDR3 reads CASSLREGQPQHF. The CDR3 DNA follows: TGTGCCAGCAGTCTCAGGGAGGGTCAGCCCCAGCATTTT.